A single sample is the source of the 24 T cell receptor beta chains below, sequenced in a study of cytomegalovirus exposure and HLA in healthy donors. Primers for the PCR totalled 60 Vbeta and 13 Jbeta. Some clones are missing from TCRdb's copy, which holds only in-frame ones; the method was immunoSEQ multiplex PCR. The sample contains over 85,000 clones, roughly four fifths of which appear only once. The sequenced sample consisted of PBMCs. These receptors all come from a man aged 35-49 years in good health and CMV-seropositive.

The CDR3 reads CATHKGGGTEAFF. The CDR3 nucleotides are TGTGCCACTCATAAGGGGGGGGGCACTGAAGCTTTCTTT. The V and J genes are TRBV19 and TRBJ1-1; D is possibly TRBD1 (6 bases). The CDR3 spans 13 residues. V was pared by 10 bases and J by 4 bases, with 16 bases between. CDR1 and CDR2 from the germline V gene are LNHDA and SQIVND (reference sequence).

The chain employs TRBV6-1 and TRBJ1-5; D gene ambiguous. Germline V gene data show CDR1 as MNHNS and CDR2 as SASEGT. Between the trimmed V and J ends, which lost 4 bases and 0 bases, there was a span of 7 bases. This CDR3 comprises 14 residues. The CDR3 DNA reads TGTGCCAGCAGTGTTAGAGGTAGCAATCAGCCCCAGCATTTT. Translated: CASSVRGSNQPQHF.

The gene calls are TRBV6-5 and TRBJ2-7; maybe TRBD1 (5 bases). V gave up 6 bases and J gave up 3 bases, with 15 bases separating them. Germline V gene lookup returns CDR1 MNHEY and CDR2 SVGAGI. CDR3 length: 14 residues. CDR3 in amino acids: CASSRQSANYEQYF. Here the CDR3 DNA reads TGTGCCAGCAGCCGACAGTCTGCGAACTACGAGCAGTACTTC.

The V gene is TRBV5-1, the J gene TRBJ2-3; 16 positions match TRBD2. Germline CDR1 reads SGHRS; CDR2 reads YFSETQ. There are 18 residues in the CDR3. V was pared by 4 bases and J by 1 base, with 6 bases of the junction left unmatched. CDR3 in DNA: TGCGCCAGCAGCGCCGGGACTAGCGGGAGGGCCGGCACAGATACGCAGTATTTT. This encodes CASSAGTSGRAGTDTQYF. The complete variable domain, with remaining parts taken from reference TRBV5-1 and TRBJ2-3, reads KAGVTQTPRYLIKTRGQQVTLSCSPISGHRSVSWYQQTPGQGLQFLFEYFSETQRNKGNFPGRFSGRQFSNSRSEMNVSTLELGDSALYLCASSAGTSGRAGTDTQYFGPGTRLTVL.

The chain links TRBV19 to TRBJ1-1; TRBD1 agrees at 7 bases. The length of the CDR3 is 13 residues. V was clipped by 0 bases and J by 5 bases; unmatched bases: 0. Germline V gene data show CDR1 as LNHDA and CDR2 as SQIVND (reference sequence). CDR3 sequence reads: CASSIEQGTEAFF. The CDR3 region has the DNA TGTGCCAGTAGTATAGAACAGGGGACTGAAGCTTTCTTT.

The rearrangement joins TRBV6-1 to TRBJ2-7; D perhaps matches TRBD2 (6 bases). Per the germline V gene, CDR1 is MNHNS and CDR2 is SASEGT. The ends were cut back, 7 bases at V and 2 bases at J, with 12 bases in the middle. The CDR3 loop spans 13 amino acids. CDR3 amino acids: CASTPSGAYEQYF. CDR3 nucleotides: TGTGCCAGCACCCCCTCGGGGGCCTACGAGCAGTACTTC.

This clone showed up just a few times. The genes are TRBV6-1 and TRBJ2-5; TRBD2 matches at 14 bases. The V gene end was trimmed by 3 bases and the J gene end by 2 bases; junction bases not matched to a gene: 8. The CDR3 covers 18 residues. Germline V gene data show CDR1 as MNHNS and CDR2 as SASEGT. The CDR3 DNA is TGTGCCAGCAGTGAGACCGGGACTAGCGGGAGTCTACAAGAGACCCAGTACTTC. The encoded protein is CASSETGTSGSLQETQYF.

The V gene is TRBV28, the J gene TRBJ2-7, with 8 bases fitting TRBD1. Per the germline V gene, CDR1 is MDHEN and CDR2 is SYDVKM. V was pared by 4 bases and J by 3 bases, with 11 bases of the junction left unmatched. The CDR3 has 16 amino acids. CDR3 protein: CASSSRQGLGNYEQYF. Written as DNA, the CDR3 is TGTGCCAGCAGTTCCAGACAGGGGTTGGGGAACTACGAGCAGTACTTC. Based on the CDR3 plus reference TRBV28 and TRBJ2-7, the full variable domain is DVKVTQSSRYLVKRTGEKVFLECVQDMDHENMFWYRQDPGLGLRLIYFSYDVKMKEKGDIPEGYSVSREKKERFSLILESASTNQTSMYLCASSSRQGLGNYEQYFGPGTRLTVT.

The rearrangement joins TRBV6-5 to TRBJ1-6; D unclear. The CDR3 extends over 16 amino acids. V gave up 0 bases and J gave up 11 bases, with 17 bases separating them. Germline V gene data show CDR1 as MNHEY and CDR2 as SVGAGI. The CDR3 nucleotides read TGTGCCAGCAGTTACTCGGGCTTTGTCAGAACGGCACCCCTCCACTTT. It yields the protein CASSYSGFVRTAPLHF.

This sequence joins TRBV11-2 and TRBJ2-2; 11 bases fit TRBD1. The CDR3 consists of 15 residues. V dropped 6 bases and J dropped 4; count of bases not matched to a gene: 4. CDR1 is SGHAT and CDR2 is FQNNGV in the germline V gene. CDR3 loop: CASRRTGGGTGELFF. The CDR3 coding sequence is TGTGCCAGCAGGCGGACAGGGGGCGGCACCGGGGAGCTGTTTTTT.

As concerns this clone: Other DNA sequences of this sample code for an identical CDR3. The chain couples TRBV30 to TRBJ1-2; D is perhaps TRBD1 (5 bases). V was clipped by 2 bases and J by 2 bases, with 6 bases between them. The CDR3 is 12 amino acids. The germline gives CDR1 GTSNPN, CDR2 SVGIG (reference sequence). CDR3 coding DNA: TGTGCCTGGAGTCCAGGGAACTATGGCTACACCTTC. It specifies CAWSPGNYGYTF.

The V call is TRBV2, the J call TRBJ1-2; D is possibly TRBD1 (5 bases). Trimming removed 4 bases at V and 7 bases at J, with 16 bases between. Germline CDR1 and CDR2: SNHLY and FYNNEI. CDR3 length equals 14 residues. CDR3 in amino acids: CASSVGHHIVGYTF. The CDR3 DNA reads as TGTGCCAGCAGTGTCGGACACCATATTGTTGGCTACACCTTC.

The chain couples TRBV5-1 to TRBJ1-1, with D tentatively TRBD1 (5 bases). The CDR3 loop spans 16 amino acids. V gave up 5 bases and J gave up 0 bases, with 17 bases separating them. Per germline, CDR1 SGHRS and CDR2 YFSETQ. The CDR3: CASSFPAGGMNTEAFF. The CDR3 DNA follows: TGCGCCAGCAGTTTCCCGGCCGGGGGAATGAACACTGAAGCTTTCTTT.

This rearrangement joins TRBV7-2 to TRBJ2-7; D may be TRBD1 (5 bases). This CDR3 region has 14 residues. Germline assignment: CDR1 SGHTA and CDR2 FQGNSA. V was clipped by 1 base and J by 1 base, with 8 bases between them. CDR3 residues: CASSLGRVSYEQYF. The CDR3 bases are TGTGCCAGCAGCTTAGGCAGGGTTTCCTACGAGCAGTACTTC.

A remark on this clone: An end of the junction does not agree with germline; a read error may underlie this. The chain has TRBV7-2 and TRBJ1-2; perhaps TRBD1 as D (6 bases). The V gene's germline CDR1 is SGHTA and CDR2 FQGNSA. The CDR3 contains 12 residues. In DNA, the CDR3 is TGTGTCAGCAGCTCGGACAGACTTGGCTACACCTTC. Encoded protein: CVSSSDRLGYTF. Drawing the rest from reference TRBV7-2 and TRBJ1-2, the complete variable domain is GAGVSQSPSNKVTEKGKDVELRCDPISGHTALYWYRQSLGQGLEFLIYFQGNSAPDKSGLPSDRFSAERTGGSVSTLTIQRTQQEDSAVYLCVSSSDRLGYTFGSGTRLTVV.

The genes are TRBV10-1 and TRBJ1-2; D call uncertain. This CDR3 is 11 amino acids long. Germline V CDR1 and CDR2: WNHNN, SYGVQD (reference sequence). The V end lost 4 bases, the J end lost 8 bases, and 8 bases lay between the germline ends. CDR3 loop: CASSGGGGYTF. In DNA form, the CDR3 reads TGCGCCAGCAGTGGTGGAGGAGGCTACACCTTC.

V and J are TRBV9 and TRBJ1-2, with a possible D match to TRBD1 (5 bases). The V gene's germline CDR1 is SGDLS and CDR2 YYNGEE. V lost 0 bases and J lost 10, with 16 bases in between. The CDR3 consists of 14 residues. The CDR3 DNA is TGTGCCAGCAGCGTAGCTCTAAGGGGAAGTTTCTACACCTTC. Translated, it gives CASSVALRGSFYTF.

The chain has TRBV10-3 and TRBJ2-1; TRBD2 agrees at 7 bases. The CDR3 sequence is 14 residues long. J gave up 6 bases and V 2 bases, and 4 bases lay outside the gene matches. Germline lookup yields CDR1 ENHRY and CDR2 SYGVKD. The CDR3 sequence: CAISEPGGPNEQFF. CDR3 nucleotide sequence: TGTGCCATCAGTGAGCCGGGAGGTCCCAATGAGCAGTTCTTC.

V usage is TRBV28 and J usage is TRBJ2-2, with no clear D. The CDR3 loop spans 15 amino acids. V lost 3 bases to trimming and J lost 0 bases, with 8 bases between them. Germline V gene lookup returns CDR1 MDHEN and CDR2 SYDVKM. The DNA of the CDR3 is TGTGCCAGCAGTTTCATCCAATCGAACACCGGGGAGCTGTTTTTT. Residues: CASSFIQSNTGELFF.

The chain has TRBV28 and TRBJ2-1; 12 bases align to TRBD1. Germline CDR1 and CDR2: MDHEN and SYDVKM. The CDR3 sequence is 15 residues long. Trimming cost V 6 bases and J 15 bases; bases outside gene matches: 15. The CDR3 protein is CASRSGTGGPSLLFF. CDR3 nucleotide sequence: TGTGCCAGCAGATCCGGGACAGGGGGCCCCAGCCTCTTGTTCTTC.

This clone was observed a handful of times. This chain uses TRBV6-6 with TRBJ2-5, with a possible D match to TRBD1 (6 bases). The germline V and J ends were trimmed by 6 bases and 2 bases, with 10 bases remaining between them. The germline V gene encodes CDR1 MNHNY and CDR2 SVGAGI (reference sequence). CDR3 size: 13 residues. The CDR3 coding sequence is TGTGCCAGCAGGGGGACAAGTCAAGAGACCCAGTACTTC. Translating gives CASRGTSQETQYF.

This sequence joins TRBV19 and TRBJ2-1; possible D gene TRBD2, 6 bases. Germline V gene data show CDR1 as LNHDA and CDR2 as SQIVND (reference sequence). Between the trimmed V and J ends, which lost 1 base and 2 bases, there was a span of 12 bases. The CDR3 consists of 16 residues. The CDR3 coding sequence is TGTGCCAGTAGTATAGGGCGGGGTGACACCTACAATGAGCAGTTCTTC. Its translation: CASSIGRGDTYNEQFF.

The rearrangement uses TRBV15 and TRBJ1-1; 9 nucleotides match TRBD1. Unmatched junction bases numbered 5, after V lost 1 base and J lost 5 bases. Germline CDR1 is LNHNV and CDR2 is YYDKDF (reference sequence). CDR3 length: 15 amino acids. The CDR3 here is CATSRGQTGGTEAFF. Written as DNA, the CDR3 is TGTGCCACCAGCAGAGGCCAGACAGGGGGTACTGAAGCTTTCTTT.

Written as DNA, the CDR3 is TGTGCCAGCTCTCTCGCCGTGTCGGGGGACTATGGCTACACCTTC. It translates to CASSLAVSGDYGYTF. The J gene is TRBJ1-2, the V gene TRBV5-6; possibly TRBD1 for D (5 bases). Germline lookup yields CDR1 SGHDT and CDR2 YYEEEE. The V and J ends lost 7 bases and 3 bases respectively, with 19 bases between them. The CDR3 is 15 residues long.